The 16 T cell receptor beta chains reported below all come from one sample, sequenced in a study of blood T cell repertoires in COVID-19. TCRdb keeps only in-frame clones here, not all; method: immunoSEQ multiplex PCR. The profile shows fewer than 200,000 clones, around 83% of them singletons. Sequencing used peripheral blood. These receptors were taken from a woman in her sixties with acute or convalescent COVID-19.

The V and J genes are TRBV11-1 and TRBJ2-3, with TRBD2 as a possible D gene (6 bases). The V end was cut by 6 bases, the J end by 2 bases, with 12 bases between. Germline assignment: CDR1 SGHAT and CDR2 FQDESV (reference sequence). The CDR3 totals 14 residues. For the CDR3, the DNA is TGTGCCAGCAGTCCGGGACTTTCCACAGATACGCAGTATTTT. Amino acids: CASSPGLSTDTQYF. The complete variable domain, with remaining parts taken from reference TRBV11-1 and TRBJ2-3, reads EAEVAQSPRYKITEKSQAVAFWCDPISGHATLYWYRQILGQGPELLVQFQDESVVDDSQLPKDRFSAERLKGVDSTLKIQPAELGDSAMYLCASSPGLSTDTQYFGPGTRLTVL.

This chain joins TRBV10-3 and TRBJ2-5; 13 bases are a match to TRBD2. Germline loops: CDR1 ENHRY, CDR2 SYGVKD. The CDR3 consists of 15 residues. J was trimmed by 4 bases and V by 10 bases; bases with no gene match: 9. CDR3 DNA: TGTGCCAGCCGAGGACTAGCGGGAGTCGGAGAGACCCAGTACTTC. Protein sequence: CASRGLAGVGETQYF.

The chain recombines TRBV3-1 (or the pseudogene TRBV3-2) with TRBJ1-5; 8 bases are shared with TRBD1. V lost 8 bases, J lost 3 bases, and 6 bases stayed unmatched. This CDR3 has 14 amino acids. Germline CDR1 and CDR2: LGHDT and YNNKEL (reference sequence). The CDR3 sequence: CASAGTGFNQPQHF. The CDR3 DNA reads TGTGCCAGCGCCGGGACAGGCTTCAATCAGCCCCAGCATTTT.

J is TRBJ1-2 and V is TRBV28; TRBD1 is a possible D gene (5 bases). V shed 5 bases and J shed 4 bases, with 20 bases lying between them. The V gene's germline CDR1 is MDHEN and CDR2 SYDVKM. The CDR3 is 16 residues long. In DNA, the CDR3 is TGTGCCAGCAGTCTCTCCGGGACTCGAAACGCCTATGGCTACACCTTC. Protein product: CASSLSGTRNAYGYTF.

This rearrangement joins TRBV30 to TRBJ1-4; D perhaps matches TRBD1 (6 bases). Germline lookup yields CDR1 GTSNPN and CDR2 SVGIG (reference sequence). V lost 5 bases, J lost 5 bases, and 15 bases lay in between. The CDR3 is 14 residues long. The chain's CDR3 is CAWAAKDRNEKLFF. Written as DNA, the CDR3 is TGTGCCTGGGCGGCTAAAGACAGGAATGAAAAACTGTTTTTT.

This chain uses TRBV11-1 with TRBJ2-7; TRBD1 agrees at 7 bases. The CDR3 runs 13 residues. The germline V gene encodes CDR1 SGHAT and CDR2 FQDESV (reference sequence). With V trimmed by 4 bases and J by 9 bases, 9 bases remained unmatched. The CDR3 sequence is CASSWQQGVPQYF. CDR3 coding DNA: TGTGCCAGCAGCTGGCAGCAGGGGGTCCCGCAGTACTTC.

The V and J genes are TRBV5-1 and TRBJ2-1; unclear D gene. CDR3 length: 14 amino acids. Germline V gene data show CDR1 as SGHRS and CDR2 as YFSETQ. The V end was cut by 2 bases, the J end by 5 bases, with 11 bases between. CDR3 nucleotide sequence: TGCGCCAGCAGCTTCACAACACCAGACAATGAGCAGTTCTTC. Translation: CASSFTTPDNEQFF.

The rearrangement joins TRBV19 to TRBJ2-6, with 8 bases fitting TRBD1. The CDR3 has 18 amino acids. J gave up 0 bases and V 4 bases, and 8 bases lay outside the gene matches. Germline assignment: CDR1 LNHDA and CDR2 SQIVND (reference sequence). The CDR3 sequence is CASSTPGQVFSGANVLTF. The CDR3 bases are TGTGCCAGTAGTACACCGGGACAGGTCTTCTCTGGGGCCAACGTCCTGACTTTC.

This clone was seen only a few times. DNA for the CDR3: TGTGCCAGCAGTCTTGCGGGAGGTGGGACCGGGGAGCTGTTTTTT. Translation: CASSLAGGGTGELFF. This chain joins TRBV6-4 and TRBJ2-2; 8 positions agree with TRBD2. This CDR3 contains 15 residues. Germline V lookup: CDR1 MRHNA, CDR2 SNTAGT. The junction had 7 bases not matched to a gene; V was cut back by 5 bases and J by 5 bases.

V gene TRBV10-2 combines with J gene TRBJ2-3, with TRBD1 matching over 7 bases. Germline CDR1 and CDR2: WSHSY and SAAADI. The CDR3 loop spans 16 amino acids. V lost 6 bases, J lost 3 bases, and 12 bases stayed unmatched. As DNA, the CDR3 is TGCGCCAGCAGCGAACGGCAGGGGGTGGAAACAGATACGCAGTATTTT. Translation: CASSERQGVETDTQYF.

The gene calls are TRBV5-1 and TRBJ2-5; 7 bases are a match to TRBD2. This CDR3 has 18 residues. The germline V gene encodes CDR1 SGHRS and CDR2 YFSETQ. J gave up 2 bases and V 4 bases, and 17 bases lay outside the gene matches. In DNA form, the CDR3 reads TGCGCCAGCAGCATAGGGACTGGCGGGAGCTATTGGCAAGAGACCCAGTACTTC. Its protein product is CASSIGTGGSYWQETQYF.

This chain uses TRBV19 with TRBJ1-5, with 8 bases that match TRBD1. Germline V CDR1 and CDR2: LNHDA, SQIVND (reference sequence). This CDR3 is built from 21 residues. Losses at the gene ends were 3 bases for V and 5 bases for J; bases not matched to a gene: 24. The CDR3 loop reads CASSMSRQGAVSRGLYQPQHF. CDR3 coding DNA: TGTGCCAGTAGTATGAGTCGTCAGGGGGCCGTTAGTAGAGGTCTCTATCAGCCCCAGCATTTT. The complete variable domain, with remaining parts taken from reference TRBV19 and TRBJ1-5, reads DGGITQSPKYLFRKEGQNVTLSCEQNLNHDAMYWYRQDPGQGLRLIYYSQIVNDFQKGDIAEGYSVSREKKESFPLTVTSAQKNPTAFYLCASSMSRQGAVSRGLYQPQHFGDGTRLSIL.

The genes are TRBV6-6 and TRBJ1-6; D might be TRBD1 (5 bases). Looked up from germline, CDR1 is MNHNY and CDR2 is SVGAGI (reference sequence). The length of the CDR3 is 16 residues. The germline V and J ends were trimmed by 5 bases and 4 bases, with 15 bases remaining between them. DNA for the CDR3: TGTGCCAGCAGTACCCCACGTGGGGGGTATAATTCACCCCTCCACTTT. As protein: CASSTPRGGYNSPLHF.

This chain links TRBV10-2 with TRBJ2-7; 11 bases are shared with TRBD2. V shed 8 bases and J 6 bases; nucleotides not matched to a gene: 12. The CDR3 is 15 amino acids. In germline, CDR1 is WSHSY, CDR2 SAAADI. CDR3 loop: CASSHPTSGTSEQYF. The CDR3 DNA is TGCGCCAGCTCCCACCCGACTAGCGGGACCAGCGAGCAGTACTTC.

In its sample, this clone was seen a few times. The chain is built from TRBV27 and TRBJ2-2, with 7 bases aligning to TRBD2. Germline V gives CDR1 MNHEY, CDR2 SMNVEV (reference sequence). The CDR3 is 16 amino acids. V dropped 7 bases and J dropped 0; count of bases not matched to a gene: 8. CDR3 DNA: TGTGCCAGCAACCCCCTAGCGGTCGCGAACACCGGGGAGCTGTTTTTT. The encoded protein is CASNPLAVANTGELFF.

This clone has only one observation. The rearrangement joins TRBV3-1 (or the pseudogene TRBV3-2) to TRBJ1-1, with D perhaps TRBD1 (6 bases). V was cut by 0 bases and J by 4 bases, with 15 bases left in between. Germline lookup yields CDR1 LGHDT and CDR2 YNNKEL (reference sequence). The CDR3 is made up of 16 amino acids. CDR3 sequence (DNA): TGTGCCAGCAGCCAAGAAGGCGGGGGCGTCGTCACTGAAGCTTTCTTT. Translation gives CASSQEGGGVVTEAFF.